The clone carrying this TCR beta chain was recorded once. This record comes from a study of control samples from healthy donors and cancer patients. Unmatched junction bases numbered 1, after V lost 1 base and J lost 0 bases. Germline CDR1 and CDR2: SGHDN and FVKESK. The CDR3 totals 15 residues. TCRdb keeps only in-frame clones here, not all; method: immunoSEQ multiplex PCR. The table includes about 140,000 clones, roughly 92% detected once. The sequence was collected from a middle-aged man in good health. V and J are TRBV14 and TRBJ1-1, with 8 bases identical to TRBD1. The sample taken for sequencing was blood. CDR3 in amino acids: CASSQGQGLNTEAFF. The CDR3 DNA reads TGTGCCAGCAGCCAAGGACAGGGGCTGAACACTGAAGCTTTCTTT.